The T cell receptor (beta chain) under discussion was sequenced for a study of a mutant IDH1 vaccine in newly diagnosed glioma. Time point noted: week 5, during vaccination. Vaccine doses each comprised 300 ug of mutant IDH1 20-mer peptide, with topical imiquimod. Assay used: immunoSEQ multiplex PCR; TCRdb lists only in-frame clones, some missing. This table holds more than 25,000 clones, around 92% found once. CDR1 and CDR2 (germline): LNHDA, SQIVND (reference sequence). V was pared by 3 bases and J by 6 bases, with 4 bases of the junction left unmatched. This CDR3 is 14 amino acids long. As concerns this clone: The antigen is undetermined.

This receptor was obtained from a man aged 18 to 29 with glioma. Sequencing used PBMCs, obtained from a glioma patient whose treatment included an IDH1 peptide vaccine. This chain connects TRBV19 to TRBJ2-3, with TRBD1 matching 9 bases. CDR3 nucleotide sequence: TGTGCCAGTAGTATCGGTGGGACAGGGGATACGCAGTATTTT. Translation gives CASSIGGTGDTQYF.